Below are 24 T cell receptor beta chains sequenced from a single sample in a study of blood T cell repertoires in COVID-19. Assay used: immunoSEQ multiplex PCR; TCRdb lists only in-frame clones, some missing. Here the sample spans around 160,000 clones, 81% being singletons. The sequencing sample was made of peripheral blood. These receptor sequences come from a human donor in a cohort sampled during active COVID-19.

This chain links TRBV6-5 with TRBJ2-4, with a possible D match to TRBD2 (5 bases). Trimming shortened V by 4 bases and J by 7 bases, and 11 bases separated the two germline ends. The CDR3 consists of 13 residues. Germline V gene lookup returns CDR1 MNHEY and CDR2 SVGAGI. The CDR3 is CASSSAWRNIQYF. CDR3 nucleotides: TGTGCCAGCAGTTCCGCCTGGAGGAACATTCAGTACTTC.

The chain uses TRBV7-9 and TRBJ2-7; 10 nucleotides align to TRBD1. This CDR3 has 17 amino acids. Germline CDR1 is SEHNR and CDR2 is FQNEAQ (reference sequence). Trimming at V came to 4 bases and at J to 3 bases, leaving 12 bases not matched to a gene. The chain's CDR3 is CASSSQGTGASDYEQYF. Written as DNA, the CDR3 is TGTGCCAGCAGCTCCCAGGGGACAGGGGCAAGCGACTACGAGCAGTACTTC. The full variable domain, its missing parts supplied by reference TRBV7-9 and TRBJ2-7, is DTGVSQNPRHKITKRGQNVTFRCDPISEHNRLYWYRQTLGQGPEFLTYFQNEAQLEKSRLLSDRFSAERPKGSFSTLEIQRTEQGDSAMYLCASSSQGTGASDYEQYFGPGTRLTVT.

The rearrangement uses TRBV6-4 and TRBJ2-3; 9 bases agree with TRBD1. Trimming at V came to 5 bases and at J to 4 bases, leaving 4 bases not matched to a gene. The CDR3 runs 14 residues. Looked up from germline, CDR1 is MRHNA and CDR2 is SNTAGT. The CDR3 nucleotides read TGTGCCAGCAGTCCGGGACAGGGTGCAGATACGCAGTATTTT. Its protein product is CASSPGQGADTQYF.

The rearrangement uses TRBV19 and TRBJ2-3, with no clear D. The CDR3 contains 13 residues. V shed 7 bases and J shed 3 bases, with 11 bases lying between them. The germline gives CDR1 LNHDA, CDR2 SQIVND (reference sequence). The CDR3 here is CASTSRGTDTQYF. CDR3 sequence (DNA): TGTGCCAGTACGTCAAGAGGAACAGATACGCAGTATTTT.

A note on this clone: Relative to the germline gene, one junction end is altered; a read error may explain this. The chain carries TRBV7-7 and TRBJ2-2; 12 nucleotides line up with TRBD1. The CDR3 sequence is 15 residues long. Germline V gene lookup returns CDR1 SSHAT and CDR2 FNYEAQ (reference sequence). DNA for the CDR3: TGTGCTAGCAGCTTAGGGACAGGGGGCAACGGGGAGCTGTTTTTT. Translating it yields CASSLGTGGNGELFF.

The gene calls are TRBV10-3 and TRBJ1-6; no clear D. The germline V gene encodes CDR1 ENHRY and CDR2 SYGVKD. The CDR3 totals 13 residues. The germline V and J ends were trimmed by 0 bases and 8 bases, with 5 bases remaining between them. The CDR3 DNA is TGTGCCATCAGTGAGTCGACTCATTCACCCCTCCACTTT. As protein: CAISESTHSPLHF.

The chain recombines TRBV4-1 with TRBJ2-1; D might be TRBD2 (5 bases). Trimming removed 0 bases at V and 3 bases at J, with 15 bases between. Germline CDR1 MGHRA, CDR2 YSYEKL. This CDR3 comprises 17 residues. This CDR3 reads CASSQDIEASSYNEQFF. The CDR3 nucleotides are TGCGCCAGCAGCCAAGATATCGAGGCTAGCAGCTACAATGAGCAGTTCTTC.

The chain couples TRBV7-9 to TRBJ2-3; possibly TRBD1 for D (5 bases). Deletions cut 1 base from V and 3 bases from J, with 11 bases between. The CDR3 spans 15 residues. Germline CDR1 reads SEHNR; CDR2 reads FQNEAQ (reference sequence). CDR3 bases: TGTGCCAGCAGCTTAGGGACAAGGAGTACAGATACGCAGTATTTT. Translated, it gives CASSLGTRSTDTQYF.

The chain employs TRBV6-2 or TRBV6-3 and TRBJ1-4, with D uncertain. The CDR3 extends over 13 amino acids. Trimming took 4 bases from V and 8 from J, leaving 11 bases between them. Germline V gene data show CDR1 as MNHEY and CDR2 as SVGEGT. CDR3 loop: CASSFRVWEKLFF. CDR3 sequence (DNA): TGTGCCAGCAGTTTTCGGGTTTGGGAAAAACTGTTTTTT.

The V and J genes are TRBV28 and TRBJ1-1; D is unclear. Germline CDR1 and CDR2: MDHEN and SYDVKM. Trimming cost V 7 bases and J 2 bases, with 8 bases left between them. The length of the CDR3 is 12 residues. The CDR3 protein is CASTVGNTEAFF. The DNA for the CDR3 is TGTGCCAGCACCGTGGGCAACACTGAAGCTTTCTTT. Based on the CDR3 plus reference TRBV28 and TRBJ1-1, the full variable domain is DVKVTQSSRYLVKRTGEKVFLECVQDMDHENMFWYRQDPGLGLRLIYFSYDVKMKEKGDIPEGYSVSREKKERFSLILESASTNQTSMYLCASTVGNTEAFFGQGTRLTVV.

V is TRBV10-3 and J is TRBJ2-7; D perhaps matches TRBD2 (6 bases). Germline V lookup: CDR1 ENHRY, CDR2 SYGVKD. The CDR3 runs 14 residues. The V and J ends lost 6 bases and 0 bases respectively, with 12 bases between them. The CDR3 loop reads CAISRTIDSYEQYF. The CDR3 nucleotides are TGTGCCATCAGCCGGACTATTGACTCCTACGAGCAGTACTTC.

DNA for the CDR3: TGTGCCAGCAGTGAAGCGCTTCGGTCCGGCGGTGGCAATCAGCCCCAGCATTTT. This translates into CASSEALRSGGGNQPQHF. The chain carries TRBV2 and TRBJ1-5; D gene uncertain. V lost 0 bases to trimming and J lost 2 bases, with 17 bases between them. The CDR3 has 18 residues. CDR1 is SNHLY, CDR2 FYNNEI, per germline.

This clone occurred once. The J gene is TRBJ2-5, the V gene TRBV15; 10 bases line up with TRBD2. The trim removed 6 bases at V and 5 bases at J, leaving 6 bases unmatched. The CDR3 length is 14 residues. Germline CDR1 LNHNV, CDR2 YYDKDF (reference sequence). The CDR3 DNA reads TGTGCCACCAGATTTAGCGGGAGGAGGGAGACCCAGTACTTC. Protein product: CATRFSGRRETQYF.

The CDR3 region is CASRRTGGRLDGYTF. The CDR3 DNA reads TGTGCCAGCAGGCGGACAGGGGGCAGATTGGATGGCTACACCTTC. This chain connects TRBV5-4 to TRBJ1-2, with 11 bases that match TRBD1. The CDR3 covers 15 residues. V lost 5 bases to trimming and J lost 6 bases; unmatched junction nucleotides: 9. Germline V gene lookup returns CDR1 SGHNT and CDR2 YYREEE (reference sequence).

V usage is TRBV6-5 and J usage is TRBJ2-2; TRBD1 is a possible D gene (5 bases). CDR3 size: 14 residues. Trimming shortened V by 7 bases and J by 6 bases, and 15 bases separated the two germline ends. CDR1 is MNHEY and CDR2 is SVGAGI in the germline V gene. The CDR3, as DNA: TGTGCCAGCACGCCAGGGCTTATCGCCGGGGAGCTGTTTTTT. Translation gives CASTPGLIAGELFF.

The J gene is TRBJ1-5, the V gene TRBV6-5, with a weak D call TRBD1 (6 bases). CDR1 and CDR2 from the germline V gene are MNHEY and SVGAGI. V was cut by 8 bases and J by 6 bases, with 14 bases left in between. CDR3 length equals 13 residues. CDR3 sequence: CASRGGAAQPQHF. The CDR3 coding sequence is TGTGCCAGCCGGGGGGGGGCAGCTCAGCCCCAGCATTTT.

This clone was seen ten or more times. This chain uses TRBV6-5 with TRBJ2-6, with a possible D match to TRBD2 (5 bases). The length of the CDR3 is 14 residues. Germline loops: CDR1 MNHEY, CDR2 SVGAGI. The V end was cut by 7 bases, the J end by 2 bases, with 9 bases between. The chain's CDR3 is CASNTGTGANVLTF. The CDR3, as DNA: TGTGCCAGCAATACGGGAACTGGGGCCAACGTCCTGACTTTC.

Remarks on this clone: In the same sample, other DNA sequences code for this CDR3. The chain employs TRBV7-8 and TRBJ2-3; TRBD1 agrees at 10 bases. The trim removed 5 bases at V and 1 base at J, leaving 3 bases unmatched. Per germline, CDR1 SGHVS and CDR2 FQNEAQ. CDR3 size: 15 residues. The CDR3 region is CASSRGTGGTDTQYF. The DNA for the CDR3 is TGTGCCAGCAGCAGGGGGACAGGGGGCACAGATACGCAGTATTTT.

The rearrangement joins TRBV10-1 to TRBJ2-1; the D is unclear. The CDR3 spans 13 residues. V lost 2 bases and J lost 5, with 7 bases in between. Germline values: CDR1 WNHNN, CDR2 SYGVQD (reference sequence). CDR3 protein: CASSEQLDNEQFF. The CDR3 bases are TGCGCCAGCAGTGAGCAACTCGACAATGAGCAGTTCTTC.

This chain's CDR3 is CASSHRAIYEQYF. The CDR3 region has the DNA TGTGCCAGCAGTCACAGGGCTATCTACGAGCAGTACTTC. The chain has TRBV6-5 and TRBJ2-7; TRBD1 is a possible D gene (6 bases). There are 13 residues in the CDR3. V was shortened by 5 bases and J by 3 bases, with 11 bases between the two germline ends. Germline CDR1 and CDR2: MNHEY and SVGAGI.

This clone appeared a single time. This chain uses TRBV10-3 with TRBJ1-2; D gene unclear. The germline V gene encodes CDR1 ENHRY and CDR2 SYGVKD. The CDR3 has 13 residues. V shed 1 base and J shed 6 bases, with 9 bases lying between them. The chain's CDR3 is CAISELGGHGYTF. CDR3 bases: TGTGCCATCAGTGAGTTAGGAGGGCATGGCTACACCTTC.

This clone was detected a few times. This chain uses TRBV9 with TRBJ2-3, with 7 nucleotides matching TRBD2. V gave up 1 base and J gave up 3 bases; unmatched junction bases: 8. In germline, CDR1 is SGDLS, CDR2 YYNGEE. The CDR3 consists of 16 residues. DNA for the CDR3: TGTGCCAGCAGCGTAAGCCCGGGGCGGGGGACAGATACGCAGTATTTT. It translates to CASSVSPGRGTDTQYF.

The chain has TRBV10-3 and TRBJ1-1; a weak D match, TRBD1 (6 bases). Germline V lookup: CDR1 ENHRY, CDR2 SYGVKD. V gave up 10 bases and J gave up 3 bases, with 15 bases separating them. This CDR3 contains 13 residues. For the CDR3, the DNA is TGTGCCAGCTTTCAGGGGTCGGACACTGAAGCTTTCTTT. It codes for CASFQGSDTEAFF.

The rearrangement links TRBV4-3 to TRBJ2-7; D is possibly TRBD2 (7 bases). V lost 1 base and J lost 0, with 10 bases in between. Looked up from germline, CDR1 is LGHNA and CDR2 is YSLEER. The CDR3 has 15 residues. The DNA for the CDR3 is TGCGCCAGCAGCCAAGGGGGGGGCCCCTCCTACGAGCAGTACTTC. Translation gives CASSQGGGPSYEQYF.